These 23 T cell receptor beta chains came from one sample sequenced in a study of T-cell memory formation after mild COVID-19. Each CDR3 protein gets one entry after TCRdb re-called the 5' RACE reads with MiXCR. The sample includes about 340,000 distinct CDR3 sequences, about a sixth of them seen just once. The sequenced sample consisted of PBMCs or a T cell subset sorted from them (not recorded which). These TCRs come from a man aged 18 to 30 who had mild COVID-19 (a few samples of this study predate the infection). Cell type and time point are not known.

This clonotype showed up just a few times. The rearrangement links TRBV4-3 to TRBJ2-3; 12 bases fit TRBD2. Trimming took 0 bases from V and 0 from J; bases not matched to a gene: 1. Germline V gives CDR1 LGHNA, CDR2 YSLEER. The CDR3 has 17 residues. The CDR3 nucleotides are TGCGCCAGCAGCCAAGAACTAGCGGGGGGCAGCACAGATACGCAGTATTTT. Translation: CASSQELAGGSTDTQYF.

In DNA form, the CDR3 reads TGTGCCAGCTCACAGGACTTGGGACAGGGACCGGAGACCCAGTACTTC. Amino acid sequence: CASSQDLGQGPETQYF. The V gene is TRBV18, the J gene TRBJ2-5, with 9 bases fitting TRBD1. Germline V lookup: CDR1 KGHSH, CDR2 LQKENI. V lost 4 bases to trimming and J lost 5 bases; unmatched junction nucleotides: 11. The CDR3 sequence is 16 residues long.

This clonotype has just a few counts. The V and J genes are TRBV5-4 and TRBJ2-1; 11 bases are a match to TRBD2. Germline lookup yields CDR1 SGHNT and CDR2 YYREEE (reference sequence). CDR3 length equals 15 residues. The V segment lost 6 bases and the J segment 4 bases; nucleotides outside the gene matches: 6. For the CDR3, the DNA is TGTGCCAGCACCGAACTAGCGGGGGAGTACAATGAGCAGTTCTTC. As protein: CASTELAGEYNEQFF.

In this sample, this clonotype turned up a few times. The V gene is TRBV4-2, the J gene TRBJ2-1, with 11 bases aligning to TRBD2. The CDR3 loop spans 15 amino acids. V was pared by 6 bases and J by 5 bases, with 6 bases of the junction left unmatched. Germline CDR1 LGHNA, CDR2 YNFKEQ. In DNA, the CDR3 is TGTGCCAGCAGTAGACTAGCGGGGTTGGACAATGAGCAGTTCTTC. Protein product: CASSRLAGLDNEQFF.

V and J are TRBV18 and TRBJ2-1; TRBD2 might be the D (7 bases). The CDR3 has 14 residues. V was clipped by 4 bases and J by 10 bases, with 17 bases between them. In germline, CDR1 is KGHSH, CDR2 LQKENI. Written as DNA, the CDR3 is TGTGCCAGCTCACGGGGGGGCCGTTCGTACGAGCAGTTCTTC. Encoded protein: CASSRGGRSYEQFF. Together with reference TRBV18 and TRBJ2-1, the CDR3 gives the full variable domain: NAGVMQNPRHLVRRRGQEARLRCSPMKGHSHVYWYRQLPEEGLKFMVYLQKENIIDESGMPKERFSAEFPKEGPSILRIQQVVRGDSAAYFCASSRGGRSYEQFFGPGTRLTVL.

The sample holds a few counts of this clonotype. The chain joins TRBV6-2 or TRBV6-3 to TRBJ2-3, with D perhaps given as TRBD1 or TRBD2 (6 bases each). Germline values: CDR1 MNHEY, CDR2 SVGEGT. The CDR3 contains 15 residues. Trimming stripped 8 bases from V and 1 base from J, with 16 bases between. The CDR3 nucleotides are TGTGCCAGCGGCGGGACATCTCTTCGCACAGATACGCAGTATTTT. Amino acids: CASGGTSLRTDTQYF.

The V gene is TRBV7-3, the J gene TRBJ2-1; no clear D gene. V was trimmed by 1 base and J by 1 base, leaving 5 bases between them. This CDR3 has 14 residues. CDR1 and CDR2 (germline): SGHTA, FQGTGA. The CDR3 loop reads CASSLRPSYNEQFF. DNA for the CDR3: TGTGCCAGCAGCTTAAGGCCATCCTACAATGAGCAGTTCTTC.

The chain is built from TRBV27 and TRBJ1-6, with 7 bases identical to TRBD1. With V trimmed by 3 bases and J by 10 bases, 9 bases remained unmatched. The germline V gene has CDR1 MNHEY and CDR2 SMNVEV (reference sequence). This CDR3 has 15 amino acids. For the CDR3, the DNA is TGTGCCAGCAGTTTTTCCAACCAGGGGGAGTCACCCCTCCACTTT. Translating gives CASSFSNQGESPLHF.

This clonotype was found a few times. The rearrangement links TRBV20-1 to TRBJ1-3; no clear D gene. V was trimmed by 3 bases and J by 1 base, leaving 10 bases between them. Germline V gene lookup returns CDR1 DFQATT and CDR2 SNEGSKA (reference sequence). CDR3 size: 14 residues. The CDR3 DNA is TGCAGTGCTAGTCCGGGAGGTTCTGGAAACACCATATATTTT. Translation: CSASPGGSGNTIYF.

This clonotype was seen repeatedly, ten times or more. Here the CDR3 reads CASSFSTAWEETQYF. CDR3 DNA sequence: TGTGCCAGCAGCTTTAGTACCGCCTGGGAGGAGACCCAGTACTTC. V is TRBV7-7 and J is TRBJ2-5, with D possibly matching TRBD2 (5 bases). Trimming took 3 bases from V and 5 from J, leaving 16 bases between them. The CDR3 spans 15 residues. Germline CDR1 and CDR2: SSHAT and FNYEAQ (reference sequence).

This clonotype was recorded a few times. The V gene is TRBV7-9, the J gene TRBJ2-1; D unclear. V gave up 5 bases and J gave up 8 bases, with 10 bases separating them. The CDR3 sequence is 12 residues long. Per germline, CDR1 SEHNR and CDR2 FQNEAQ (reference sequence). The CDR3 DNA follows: TGTGCCAGCAGCGGGGTCGTCGATGAGCAGTTCTTC. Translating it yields CASSGVVDEQFF.

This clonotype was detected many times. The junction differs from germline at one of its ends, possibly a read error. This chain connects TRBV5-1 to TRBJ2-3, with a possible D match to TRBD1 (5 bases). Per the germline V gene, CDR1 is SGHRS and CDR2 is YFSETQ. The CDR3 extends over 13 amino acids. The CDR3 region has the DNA TGTGCCAGCAGCTTACAGGGCACAGATACGCAGTATTTT. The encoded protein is CASSLQGTDTQYF.

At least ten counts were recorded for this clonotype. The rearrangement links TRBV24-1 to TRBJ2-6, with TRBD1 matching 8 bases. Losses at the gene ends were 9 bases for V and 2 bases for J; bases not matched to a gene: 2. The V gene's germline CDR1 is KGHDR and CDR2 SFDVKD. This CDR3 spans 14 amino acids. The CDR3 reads CATQGAAGANVLTF. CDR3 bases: TGTGCCACCCAGGGGGCTGCTGGGGCCAACGTCCTGACTTTC.

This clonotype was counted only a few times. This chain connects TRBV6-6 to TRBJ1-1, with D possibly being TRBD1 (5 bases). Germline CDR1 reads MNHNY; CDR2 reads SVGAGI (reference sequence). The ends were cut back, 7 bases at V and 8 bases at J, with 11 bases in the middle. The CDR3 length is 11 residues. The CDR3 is CASILDREAFF. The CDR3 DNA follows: TGTGCCAGCATCCTCGACAGAGAAGCTTTCTTT.

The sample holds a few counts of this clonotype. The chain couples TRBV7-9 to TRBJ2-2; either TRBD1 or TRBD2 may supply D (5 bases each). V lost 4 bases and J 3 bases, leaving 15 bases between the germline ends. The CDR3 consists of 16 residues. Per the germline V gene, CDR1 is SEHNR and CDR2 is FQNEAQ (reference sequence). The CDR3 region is CASSWTGPPYTGELFF. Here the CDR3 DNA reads TGTGCCAGCAGCTGGACGGGACCCCCCTACACCGGGGAGCTGTTTTTT.

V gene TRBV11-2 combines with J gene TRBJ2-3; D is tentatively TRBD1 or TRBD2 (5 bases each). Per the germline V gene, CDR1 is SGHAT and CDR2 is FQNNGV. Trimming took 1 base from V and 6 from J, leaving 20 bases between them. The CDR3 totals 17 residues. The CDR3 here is CASSLVGWWGPADTQYF. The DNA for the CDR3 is TGTGCCAGCAGCTTAGTGGGGTGGTGGGGACCGGCGGATACGCAGTATTTT.

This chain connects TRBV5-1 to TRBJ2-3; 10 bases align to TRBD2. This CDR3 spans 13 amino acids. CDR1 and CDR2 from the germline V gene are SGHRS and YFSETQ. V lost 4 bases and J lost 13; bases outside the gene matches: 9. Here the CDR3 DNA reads TGCGCCAGCAGCGTAGCGGGGGGCCCCCTCGAGTATTTT. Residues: CASSVAGGPLEYF.

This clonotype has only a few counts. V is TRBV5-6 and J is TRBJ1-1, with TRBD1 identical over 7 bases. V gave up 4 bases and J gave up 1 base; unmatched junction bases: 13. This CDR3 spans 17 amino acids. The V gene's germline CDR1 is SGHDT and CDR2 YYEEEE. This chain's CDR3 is CASSPLGRGQGNTEAFF. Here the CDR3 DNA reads TGTGCCAGCAGCCCCCTCGGGAGGGGGCAAGGGAACACTGAAGCTTTCTTT.

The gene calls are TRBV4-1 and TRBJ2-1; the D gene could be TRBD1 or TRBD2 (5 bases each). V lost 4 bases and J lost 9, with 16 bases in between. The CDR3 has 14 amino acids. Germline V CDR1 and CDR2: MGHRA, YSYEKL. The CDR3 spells CASSPLGGLGEQFF. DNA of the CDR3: TGCGCCAGCAGCCCACTTGGGGGTCTCGGTGAGCAGTTCTTC.

This CDR3 is CASSPGAGDWETQYF. CDR3 DNA: TGCGCCAGCAGCCCGGGGGCGGGGGACTGGGAGACCCAGTACTTC. The V and J genes are TRBV5-1 and TRBJ2-5, with D possibly matching TRBD2 (7 bases). Germline V CDR1 and CDR2: SGHRS, YFSETQ. V shed 4 bases and J shed 5 bases, with 18 bases lying between them. The CDR3 sequence is 15 residues long.

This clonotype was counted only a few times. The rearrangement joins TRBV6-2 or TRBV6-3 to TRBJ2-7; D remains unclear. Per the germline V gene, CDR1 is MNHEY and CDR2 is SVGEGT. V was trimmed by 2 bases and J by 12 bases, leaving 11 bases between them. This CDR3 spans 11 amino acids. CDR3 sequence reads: CASSYGERRYF. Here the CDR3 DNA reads TGTGCCAGCAGTTACGGCGAGAGGCGGTACTTC.

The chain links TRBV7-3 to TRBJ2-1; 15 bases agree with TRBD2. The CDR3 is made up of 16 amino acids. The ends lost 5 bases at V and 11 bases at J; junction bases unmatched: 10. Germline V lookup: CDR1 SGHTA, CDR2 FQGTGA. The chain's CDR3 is CASSPSGTSGGHQQFF. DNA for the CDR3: TGTGCCAGCAGCCCCTCCGGGACTAGCGGGGGGCACCAGCAGTTCTTC.

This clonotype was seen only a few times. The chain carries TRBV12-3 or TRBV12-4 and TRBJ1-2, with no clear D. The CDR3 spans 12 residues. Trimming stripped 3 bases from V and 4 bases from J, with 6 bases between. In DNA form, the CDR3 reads TGTGCCAGCAGTTTCGATGGCTATGGCTACACCTTC. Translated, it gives CASSFDGYGYTF.